The clone carrying this TCR beta chain has more than one count but fewer than ten. Its specificity is not known. The sample comes from a study of cytomegalovirus exposure and HLA in healthy donors. Study-level points and caveats: Many donors carried some public TCRs, although rarity characterized most TCR sequences. There were about 160 TCR beta chains listed as cytomegalovirus-associated.

CDR1 and CDR2 (germline): MRHNA, SNTAGT. The CDR3 spans 9 residues. V lost 6 bases and J lost 7, with 4 bases in between. Using immunoSEQ multiplex PCR, the repertoire was profiled, and TCRdb retains in-frame clones only, with some absent. The sample carries approximately 220,000 clones, around nine tenths recorded once. The chain is built from TRBV6-4 and TRBJ2-7, with D unresolved. The source material was PBMCs. This TCR derives from a man in his late teens or twenties in good health and CMV-seronegative. The CDR3 sequence: CASRYEQYF. CDR3 in DNA: TGTGCCAGCAGGTATGAGCAGTACTTC.